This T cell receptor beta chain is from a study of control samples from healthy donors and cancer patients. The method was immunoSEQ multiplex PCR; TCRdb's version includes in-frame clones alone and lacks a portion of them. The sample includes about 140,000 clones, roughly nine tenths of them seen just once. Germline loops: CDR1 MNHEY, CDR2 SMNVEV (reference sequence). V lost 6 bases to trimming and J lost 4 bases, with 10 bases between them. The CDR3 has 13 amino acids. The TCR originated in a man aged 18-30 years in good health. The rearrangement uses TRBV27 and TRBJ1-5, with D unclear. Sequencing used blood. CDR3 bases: TGTGCCAGCAGGCCCCAATTGAATCAGCCCCAGCATTTT. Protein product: CASRPQLNQPQHF.